This TCR beta chain was profiled in a study of blood T cell repertoires in COVID-19. Turning to the study itself: T cells, B-cell-depleted T cells, or PBMCs provided the cDNA or gDNA that served as material.

Generated by immunoSEQ multiplex PCR, the TCRdb table keeps only in-frame clones and is missing some. The data show about 270,000 clones, with 90% seen just once and 4.1% held by the top ten. The CDR3 is 16 amino acids. The germline gives CDR1 WSHSY, CDR2 SAAADI. V was clipped by 8 bases and J by 0 bases, with 14 bases between them. Participants, about 18 to 89 years old, spanned 24 US areas. Allocation to cohorts depended on clinical history reported by the participants. V is TRBV10-2 and J is TRBJ2-6; D is unclear. Material for sequencing was PBMCs or T cells enriched from blood (not recorded which). The clonotype originates from a woman aged 25-40 years with acute COVID-19. For the CDR3, the DNA is TGCGCCAGCGTGGCAGGTATAGGCTCTGGGGCCAACGTCCTGACTTTC. Protein product: CASVAGIGSGANVLTF.